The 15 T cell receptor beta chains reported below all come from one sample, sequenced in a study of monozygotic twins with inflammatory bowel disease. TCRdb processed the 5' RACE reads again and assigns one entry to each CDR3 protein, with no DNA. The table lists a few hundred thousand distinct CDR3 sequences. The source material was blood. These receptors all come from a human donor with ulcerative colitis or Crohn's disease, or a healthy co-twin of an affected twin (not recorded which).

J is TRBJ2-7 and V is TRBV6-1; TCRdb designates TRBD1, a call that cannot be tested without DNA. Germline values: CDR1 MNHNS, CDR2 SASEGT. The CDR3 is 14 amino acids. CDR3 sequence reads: CASTTAGAFYEQYF.

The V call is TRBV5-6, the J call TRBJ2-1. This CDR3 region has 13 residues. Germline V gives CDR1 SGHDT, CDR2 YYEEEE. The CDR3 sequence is CASSLVADIGQFF.

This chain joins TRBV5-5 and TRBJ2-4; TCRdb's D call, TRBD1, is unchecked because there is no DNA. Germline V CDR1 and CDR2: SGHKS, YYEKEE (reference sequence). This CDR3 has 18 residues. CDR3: CASSLMYGQGVPGNIQYF.

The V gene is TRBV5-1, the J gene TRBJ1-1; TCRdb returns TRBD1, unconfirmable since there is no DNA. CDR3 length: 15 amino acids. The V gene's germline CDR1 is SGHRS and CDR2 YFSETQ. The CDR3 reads CASSVTGHPNTEAFF. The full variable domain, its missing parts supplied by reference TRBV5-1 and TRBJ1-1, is KAGVTQTPRYLIKTRGQQVTLSCSPISGHRSVSWYQQTPGQGLQFLFEYFSETQRNKGNFPGRFSGRQFSNSRSEMNVSTLELGDSALYLCASSVTGHPNTEAFFGQGTRLTVV.

The CDR3 region is CASSQVAGGRTDTQYF. The V gene is TRBV3-1, the J gene TRBJ2-3; TCRdb lists TRBD2, though no DNA is available to test this call. CDR1 is LGHDT and CDR2 is YNNKEL in the germline V gene (reference sequence). This CDR3 contains 16 residues.

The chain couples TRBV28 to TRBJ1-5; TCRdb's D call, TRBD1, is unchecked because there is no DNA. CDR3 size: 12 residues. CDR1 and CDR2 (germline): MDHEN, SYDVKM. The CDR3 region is CASRSQGSPQHF.

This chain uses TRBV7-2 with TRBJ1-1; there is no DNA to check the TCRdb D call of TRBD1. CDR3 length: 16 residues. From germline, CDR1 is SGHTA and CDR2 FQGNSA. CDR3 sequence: CASSGRDRRAVPEAFF. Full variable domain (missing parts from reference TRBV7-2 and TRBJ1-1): GAGVSQSPSNKVTEKGKDVELRCDPISGHTALYWYRQSLGQGLEFLIYFQGNSAPDKSGLPSDRFSAERTGGSVSTLTIQRTQQEDSAVYLCASSGRDRRAVPEAFFGQGTRLTVV.

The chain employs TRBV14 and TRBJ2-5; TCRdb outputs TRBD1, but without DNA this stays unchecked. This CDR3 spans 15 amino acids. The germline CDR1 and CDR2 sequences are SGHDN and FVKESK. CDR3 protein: CASSRGVIVQEIQYF.

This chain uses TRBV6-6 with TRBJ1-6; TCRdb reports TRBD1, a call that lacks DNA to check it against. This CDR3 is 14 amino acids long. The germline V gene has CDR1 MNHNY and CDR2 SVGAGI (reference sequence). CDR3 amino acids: CASSYGGPNSPLHF.

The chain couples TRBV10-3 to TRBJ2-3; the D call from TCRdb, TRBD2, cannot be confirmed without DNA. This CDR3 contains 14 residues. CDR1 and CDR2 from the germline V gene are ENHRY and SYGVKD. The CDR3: CAIKRGLDTDTQYF.

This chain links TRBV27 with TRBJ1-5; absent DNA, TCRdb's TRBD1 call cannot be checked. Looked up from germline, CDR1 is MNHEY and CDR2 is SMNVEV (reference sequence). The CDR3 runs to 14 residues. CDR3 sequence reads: CASRPQGGGQPQHF.

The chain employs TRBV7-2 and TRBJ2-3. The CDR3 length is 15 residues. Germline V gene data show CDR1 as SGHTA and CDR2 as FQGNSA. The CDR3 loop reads CASSPRRTSTDTQYF.

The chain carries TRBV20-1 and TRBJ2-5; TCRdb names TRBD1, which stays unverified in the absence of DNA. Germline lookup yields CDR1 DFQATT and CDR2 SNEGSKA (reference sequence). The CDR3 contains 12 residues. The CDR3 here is CSADIGGETQYF.

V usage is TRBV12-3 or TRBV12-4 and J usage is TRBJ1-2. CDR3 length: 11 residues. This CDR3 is CASKRAYGYTF.

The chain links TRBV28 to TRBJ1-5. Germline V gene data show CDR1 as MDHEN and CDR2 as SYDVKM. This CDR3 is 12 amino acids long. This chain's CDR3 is CASSFGYQPQHF.